This is a list of T cell receptor beta chains from one sample in a study of beta chain features in type 1 diabetes. Clones were sequenced by immunoSEQ multiplex PCR, and TCRdb holds only the in-frame ones, with some missing. The profile shows about 340,000 clones, roughly 13% of them singletons. The source material was naive CD4+ T cells from blood. Source of these receptors: a woman between 18 and 29 years old with type 1 diabetes. The CDR3 runs from the conserved cysteine through the conserved F or W. Each record gives: V gene, D gene, J gene, clone size, CDR3 DNA, CDR3 protein. D genes are given only for firm matches. Clone size, where shown, is once, few, many, or a class for clones that have expanded.

V gene: TRBV5-1; D gene: TRBD1; J gene: TRBJ2-1; clone size: few; CDR3 DNA: TGCGCCAGCAGCTTGGCGGTGACAGGGTACAATGAGCAGTTCTTC; CDR3 protein: CASSLAVTGYNEQFF
V gene: TRBV9; D gene: TRBD2; J gene: TRBJ2-7; clone size: NA; CDR3 DNA: TGTGCCAGCAGCGTATTTCCCAGCGGGGGATACGAGCAGTACTTC; CDR3 protein: CASSVFPSGGYEQYF
V gene: TRBV7-9; D gene: NA; J gene: TRBJ2-3; clone size: NA; CDR3 DNA: TGTGCCAGCAGCCCCCGCGGGGCTATCACAGATACGCAGTATTTT; CDR3 protein: CASSPRGAITDTQYF
V gene: TRBV27; D gene: TRBD2; J gene: TRBJ2-5; clone size: NA; CDR3 DNA: TGTGCCAGCAGTTCTACCCGGACTAGCGGGATAGAGACCCAGTACTTC; CDR3 protein: CASSSTRTSGIETQYF
V gene: TRBV30; D gene: TRBD2; J gene: TRBJ2-1; clone size: few; CDR3 DNA: TGTGCCTGGGAGGGACTAGATTACAATGAGCAGTTCTTC; CDR3 protein: CAWEGLDYNEQFF
V gene: TRBV6-1; D gene: NA; J gene: TRBJ1-2; clone size: NA; CDR3 DNA: TGTGCCAGCAGTGCCACGCCGTGGGGAGATAACTATGGCTACACCTTC; CDR3 protein: CASSATPWGDNYGYTF
V gene: TRBV5-4; D gene: NA; J gene: TRBJ2-1; clone size: few; CDR3 DNA: TGTGCCAGCAGCTCTGCCCTAGCGCGCTACAATGAGCAGTTCTTC; CDR3 protein: CASSSALARYNEQFF
V gene: TRBV7-9; D gene: NA; J gene: TRBJ2-3; clone size: NA; CDR3 DNA: TGTGCCAGCAGCTTACTCCTCTCAGATACGCAGTATTTT; CDR3 protein: CASSLLLSDTQYF
V gene: TRBV7-2; D gene: TRBD1; J gene: TRBJ2-1; clone size: few; CDR3 DNA: TGTGCCAGCAGCTTACGTGGGCAGGGGGCTTACAATGAGCAGTTCTTC; CDR3 protein: CASSLRGQGAYNEQFF
V gene: TRBV18; D gene: TRBD1; J gene: TRBJ2-1; clone size: NA; CDR3 DNA: TGTGCCAGCTCACCCGGGACAGTACAATTAGGGCAGTTCTTC; CDR3 protein: CASSPGTVQLGQFF
V gene: TRBV4-3; D gene: TRBD2; J gene: TRBJ2-1; clone size: NA; CDR3 DNA: TGCGCCAGCAGCTTCGGACTAGCGCCAAATGAGCAGTTCTTC; CDR3 protein: CASSFGLAPNEQFF
V gene: TRBV30; D gene: NA; J gene: TRBJ1-4; clone size: few; CDR3 DNA: TGTGCCTGGAACCACAGAACCACAACTAATGAAAAACTGTTTTTT; CDR3 protein: CAWNHRTTTNEKLFF
V gene: TRBV27; D gene: NA; J gene: TRBJ1-5; clone size: NA; CDR3 DNA: TGTGCCAGCAGTTTAGACAGCCATCAGCCCCAGCATTTT; CDR3 protein: CASSLDSHQPQHF
V gene: TRBV2; D gene: NA; J gene: TRBJ2-2; clone size: NA; CDR3 DNA: TGTGCCAGCAGTCCCCCAGGTCGGAACACCGGGGAGCTGTTTTTT; CDR3 protein: CASSPPGRNTGELFF
V gene: TRBV9; D gene: TRBD2; J gene: TRBJ2-4; clone size: NA; CDR3 DNA: TGTGCCAGCAGCCCCGGACTAGCTCAGGCGGACATTCAGTACTTC; CDR3 protein: CASSPGLAQADIQYF
V gene: TRBV29-1; D gene: NA; J gene: TRBJ2-7; clone size: many; CDR3 DNA: TGCAGCGCGCAGGGTTCTGGTAACGAGCAGTACTTC; CDR3 protein: CSAQGSGNEQYF
V gene: TRBV7-8; D gene: NA; J gene: TRBJ1-5; clone size: NA; CDR3 DNA: TGTGCCAGCACCATTAGGCGGGGTCAGCCCCAGCATTTT; CDR3 protein: CASTIRRGQPQHF
V gene: TRBV28; D gene: TRBD1; J gene: TRBJ2-1; clone size: NA; CDR3 DNA: TGTGCCAGCAGACCCGGGACAGGGGGCGTCGATGAGCAGTTCTTC; CDR3 protein: CASRPGTGGVDEQFF
V gene: TRBV5-1; D gene: TRBD1; J gene: TRBJ1-2; clone size: NA; CDR3 DNA: TGCGCCAGCAGCTTGGATGGAGGGGGCGAGCTCTATGGCTACACCTTC; CDR3 protein: CASSLDGGGELYGYTF
V gene: TRBV4-2; D gene: TRBD1; J gene: TRBJ2-7; clone size: few; CDR3 DNA: TGTGCCAGCAGCCAAGTGCCCGGGACAGGGTACTACGAGCAGTACTTC; CDR3 protein: CASSQVPGTGYYEQYF
V gene: TRBV7-2; D gene: TRBD2; J gene: TRBJ2-2; clone size: few; CDR3 DNA: TGTGCCAGCAGCCCTAGGGCTAGCGGGAACACCGGGGAGCTGTTTTTT; CDR3 protein: CASSPRASGNTGELFF
V gene: TRBV6-1; D gene: NA; J gene: TRBJ2-2; clone size: few; CDR3 DNA: TGTGCCAGCAGTGTTGACAGTAACACCGGGGAGCTGTTTTTT; CDR3 protein: CASSVDSNTGELFF
V gene: TRBV7-2; D gene: NA; J gene: TRBJ2-1; clone size: NA; CDR3 DNA: TGTGCCAGCAGCTTAGCCCTTAACAATGAGCAGTTCTTC; CDR3 protein: CASSLALNNEQFF
V gene: TRBV28; D gene: TRBD2; J gene: TRBJ2-6; clone size: NA; CDR3 DNA: TGTGCCAGCAGACCGACTAGCGGGAGTTCTACCCTCCGCCCTTCTGGGGCCAACGTCCTGACTTTC; CDR3 protein: CASRPTSGSSTLRPSGANVLTF
V gene: TRBV5-1; D gene: TRBD1; J gene: TRBJ2-2; clone size: NA; CDR3 DNA: TGCGCCAGCAGCACCACCGGGACAGGGACCGGGGAGCTGTTTTTT; CDR3 protein: CASSTTGTGTGELFF
V gene: TRBV5-1; D gene: TRBD2; J gene: TRBJ2-7; clone size: NA; CDR3 DNA: TGCGCCAGCAGCACTCAGACTAGCGGGAGAGGGGTCGAGCAGTACTTC; CDR3 protein: CASSTQTSGRGVEQYF
V gene: TRBV29-1; D gene: TRBD1; J gene: TRBJ1-2; clone size: few; CDR3 DNA: TGCAGCGTTTCAGGGGGAATCTATGGCTACACCTTC; CDR3 protein: CSVSGGIYGYTF
V gene: TRBV5-1; D gene: TRBD1; J gene: TRBJ1-4; clone size: few; CDR3 DNA: TGCGCCAGCAGCTTGTCCGGGACAGGGGTCGAAAAACTGTTTTTT; CDR3 protein: CASSLSGTGVEKLFF
V gene: TRBV28; D gene: NA; J gene: TRBJ1-1; clone size: NA; CDR3 DNA: TGTGCCAGCAGCCAGGATTTGAACACTGAAGCTTTCTTT; CDR3 protein: CASSQDLNTEAFF
V gene: TRBV25-1; D gene: TRBD1; J gene: TRBJ1-4; clone size: NA; CDR3 DNA: TGTGCCAGCAGTGGGGGACAGGGAGGTAATGAAAAACTGTTTTTT; CDR3 protein: CASSGGQGGNEKLFF
V gene: TRBV9; D gene: NA; J gene: TRBJ2-1; clone size: NA; CDR3 DNA: TGTGCCAGCAGCGTAGGTTCTCGGGGTAGCCCCTACAATGAGCAGTTCTTC; CDR3 protein: CASSVGSRGSPYNEQFF
V gene: TRBV30; D gene: NA; J gene: TRBJ1-5; clone size: NA; CDR3 DNA: TGTGCCTGGAGTGTATGGGGAGGGAGCAATCAGCCCCAGCATTTT; CDR3 protein: CAWSVWGGSNQPQHF
V gene: TRBV6-5; D gene: NA; J gene: TRBJ2-3; clone size: NA; CDR3 DNA: TGTGCCAGCAGGGGCAACGAGAATACGCAGTATTTT; CDR3 protein: CASRGNENTQYF
V gene: TRBV28; D gene: TRBD2; J gene: TRBJ2-7; clone size: NA; CDR3 DNA: TGTGCCAGCAAAGCGGGAGGGAGCTCCTACGAGCAGTACTTC; CDR3 protein: CASKAGGSSYEQYF
V gene: TRBV7-6; D gene: NA; J gene: TRBJ2-5; clone size: few; CDR3 DNA: TGTGCCAGCAGCTTATCCGTTGTTGGAGCCCAGTACTTC; CDR3 protein: CASSLSVVGAQYF
V gene: TRBV7-9; D gene: TRBD2; J gene: TRBJ2-1; clone size: NA; CDR3 DNA: TGTGCCAGCAGCTTAGGGACCAGCGGGAGTAACAATGAGCAGTTCTTC; CDR3 protein: CASSLGTSGSNNEQFF
V gene: TRBV30; D gene: TRBD1; J gene: TRBJ2-3; clone size: few; CDR3 DNA: TGTGCCTGGAGTCGCGGGACAGGGATGAGCACAGATACGCAGTATTTT; CDR3 protein: CAWSRGTGMSTDTQYF
V gene: TRBV18; D gene: TRBD1; J gene: TRBJ1-4; clone size: few; CDR3 DNA: TGTGCCAGCTCACCGGGACAGGGGAAAGTAAAACTGTTTTTT; CDR3 protein: CASSPGQGKVKLFF
V gene: TRBV12-5; D gene: TRBD2; J gene: TRBJ2-1; clone size: NA; CDR3 DNA: TGTGCTAGTGGCCTAGGGACTAGCGGGAGTGATGAGCAGTTCTTC; CDR3 protein: CASGLGTSGSDEQFF
V gene: TRBV6-1; D gene: TRBD2; J gene: TRBJ2-7; clone size: NA; CDR3 DNA: TGTGCCAGCAGTGTTACTAGCGGGAGTGGCTACGAGCAGTACTTC; CDR3 protein: CASSVTSGSGYEQYF
V gene: TRBV27; D gene: TRBD1; J gene: TRBJ2-5; clone size: NA; CDR3 DNA: TGTGCCAGCAGGAGGGGGGGACAGGGAGGCTGGGAGACCCAGTACTTC; CDR3 protein: CASRRGGQGGWETQYF